This passage covers 25 T cell receptor beta chains from one sample sequenced in a study of control samples from healthy donors and cancer patients. Clones were sequenced by immunoSEQ multiplex PCR, and TCRdb holds only the in-frame ones, with some missing. The sample comprises 100,000 to 150,000 clones, roughly 92% of which are singletons, and around 5.8% rests with the top ten. The source material was blood. The receptors shown here come from a man between 18 and 35 years old in good health.

The chain uses TRBV10-1 and TRBJ1-5; D is unclear. The germline V gene encodes CDR1 WNHNN and CDR2 SYGVQD (reference sequence). Trimming left V 0 bases short and J 10 bases short, with 7 bases between. This CDR3 is 12 amino acids long. CDR3 protein: CASSESGDPQHF. As DNA, the CDR3 is TGCGCCAGCAGTGAGTCGGGTGATCCCCAGCATTTT.

The chain links TRBV7-6 to TRBJ2-2; D is unclear. The CDR3 loop spans 16 amino acids. V was trimmed by 3 bases and J by 0 bases, leaving 11 bases between them. CDR1 SGHVS and CDR2 FNYEAQ come from the germline V gene. The CDR3 protein is CASSLRRLTNTGELFF. DNA of the CDR3: TGTGCCAGCAGCTTGAGACGGCTCACGAACACCGGGGAGCTGTTTTTT.

The CDR3 bases are TGTGCTAGTGGTTTGCCCACATCGGGAGGGACGGGTTCACCCCTCCACTTT. It encodes CASGLPTSGGTGSPLHF. The chain uses TRBV12-5 and TRBJ1-6, with D perhaps TRBD1 (5 bases). The CDR3 length is 17 residues. V was cut by 2 bases and J by 9 bases, with 20 bases left in between. CDR1 and CDR2 (germline): LGHNT, FRNRAP.

The chain carries TRBV3-1 (or the pseudogene TRBV3-2) and TRBJ1-2; TRBD1 matches at 7 bases. The CDR3 runs 14 residues. The V gene's germline CDR1 is LGHDT and CDR2 YNNKEL (reference sequence). V trimming: 5 bases; J trimming: 4 bases; junction bases outside the gene matches: 7. The CDR3 nucleotides are TGTGCCAGCAGCGTGAACAGGGGTGGCTATGGCTACACCTTC. The encoded protein is CASSVNRGGYGYTF.

The rearrangement links TRBV11-2 to TRBJ2-1; possible D gene TRBD2, 6 bases. The CDR3 length is 13 residues. V was clipped by 5 bases and J by 7 bases, with 12 bases between them. Germline assignment: CDR1 SGHAT and CDR2 FQNNGV. The CDR3 nucleotides read TGTGCCAGCAGCCCCCGGGGGACGAATGAGCAGTTCTTC. It translates to CASSPRGTNEQFF.

The gene calls are TRBV11-2 and TRBJ1-2, with 10 positions matching TRBD1. Per germline, CDR1 SGHAT and CDR2 FQNNGV. V shed 5 bases and J 3 bases; nucleotides not matched to a gene: 3. The CDR3 has 14 residues. The CDR3 here is CASSVTGGDYGYTF. CDR3 nucleotides: TGTGCCAGCAGCGTGACAGGGGGCGACTATGGCTACACCTTC. Variable domain in full (rest from reference TRBV11-2 and TRBJ1-2): EAGVAQSPRYKIIEKRQSVAFWCNPISGHATLYWYQQILGQGPKLLIQFQNNGVVDDSQLPKDRFSAERLKGVDSTLKIQPAKLEDSAVYLCASSVTGGDYGYTFGSGTRLTVV.

This sequence joins TRBV5-6 and TRBJ2-3, with D hard to call. Germline V CDR1 and CDR2: SGHDT, YYEEEE. Trimming pared 2 bases from V and 0 bases from J, leaving 16 bases between. CDR3 length equals 17 residues. Here the CDR3 DNA reads TGTGCCAGCAGCTTCAATTTCTTTGGGGATAGCACAGATACGCAGTATTTT. This translates into CASSFNFFGDSTDTQYF. The full variable domain, in which reference TRBV5-6 and TRBJ2-3 provide the parts outside the CDR3, is DAGVTQSPTHLIKTRGQQVTLRCSPKSGHDTVSWYQQALGQGPQFIFQYYEEEERQRGNFPDRFSGHQFPNYSSELNVNALLLGDSALYLCASSFNFFGDSTDTQYFGPGTRLTVL.

The chain is built from TRBV27 and TRBJ1-1; tentatively, D is TRBD1 (5 bases). Germline CDR1 is MNHEY and CDR2 is SMNVEV (reference sequence). Trimming removed 5 bases at V and 3 bases at J, with 16 bases between. This CDR3 is built from 15 residues. The CDR3 here is CASSTLSREDTEAFF. The CDR3 nucleotides read TGTGCCAGCAGTACCCTATCCAGGGAGGACACTGAAGCTTTCTTT.

The gene calls are TRBV7-2 and TRBJ1-5; D is undetermined. In germline, CDR1 is SGHTA, CDR2 FQGNSA. The V gene lost 2 bases and the J gene lost 4 bases, with 9 bases spanning the gap. The CDR3 runs 14 residues. The CDR3 spells CASSLSAGNQPQHF. CDR3 DNA: TGTGCCAGCAGCTTAAGTGCGGGGAATCAGCCCCAGCATTTT.

The CDR3 protein is CASSLGLAGGRTDTQYF. The DNA of the CDR3 is TGTGCCAGCAGCTTGGGACTAGCGGGGGGGCGCACAGATACGCAGTATTTT. V usage is TRBV7-9 and J usage is TRBJ2-3; 16 nucleotides align to TRBD2. The V segment lost 3 bases and the J segment 1 base; nucleotides outside the gene matches: 1. Germline values: CDR1 SEHNR, CDR2 FQNEAQ (reference sequence). The CDR3 is made up of 17 amino acids.

The genes are TRBV4-1 and TRBJ2-5; tentative D call: TRBD1 (6 bases). Trimming left V 1 base short and J 1 base short, with 10 bases between. The CDR3 has 15 residues. CDR1 is MGHRA and CDR2 is YSYEKL in the germline V gene. The chain's CDR3 is CASSQVGTIQETQYF. CDR3 in DNA: TGCGCCAGCAGCCAAGTAGGGACAATCCAAGAGACCCAGTACTTC.

The CDR3 DNA sequence: TGTGCCAGTAGTGGTCGACTAGCCGGGAAAGAGACCCAGTACTTC. Amino acid sequence: CASSGRLAGKETQYF. The rearrangement uses TRBV19 and TRBJ2-5, with TRBD2 matching 7 bases. V shed 5 bases and J 3 bases; nucleotides not matched to a gene: 9. The CDR3 consists of 15 residues. Germline V lookup: CDR1 LNHDA, CDR2 SQIVND (reference sequence). Combining the CDR3 with reference TRBV19 and TRBJ2-5 gives the whole variable domain DGGITQSPKYLFRKEGQNVTLSCEQNLNHDAMYWYRQDPGQGLRLIYYSQIVNDFQKGDIAEGYSVSREKKESFPLTVTSAQKNPTAFYLCASSGRLAGKETQYFGPGTRLLVL.

The chain links TRBV6-6 to TRBJ1-1; D is perhaps TRBD1 (5 bases). The CDR3 is 17 amino acids. Trimming pared 5 bases from V and 0 bases from J, leaving 19 bases between. Germline V gene data show CDR1 as MNHNY and CDR2 as SVGAGI (reference sequence). The CDR3 sequence is CASSPRDGPFMNTEAFF. The CDR3 DNA reads as TGTGCCAGCAGTCCCCGGGACGGCCCCTTCATGAACACTGAAGCTTTCTTT.

The chain has TRBV11-2 and TRBJ2-1; 7 positions match TRBD2. J gave up 8 bases and V 6 bases, and 7 bases lay outside the gene matches. The germline V gene encodes CDR1 SGHAT and CDR2 FQNNGV. This CDR3 region has 13 residues. The CDR3 region has the DNA TGTGCCAGCAGTCTTACCCTAGCGGATGAGCAGTTCTTC. Translation gives CASSLTLADEQFF. Variable domain in full (rest from reference TRBV11-2 and TRBJ2-1): EAGVAQSPRYKIIEKRQSVAFWCNPISGHATLYWYQQILGQGPKLLIQFQNNGVVDDSQLPKDRFSAERLKGVDSTLKIQPAKLEDSAVYLCASSLTLADEQFFGPGTRLTVL.

J is TRBJ1-2 and V is TRBV19; the match to TRBD1 covers 8 bases. V shed 4 bases, J shed 0 bases, and the junction held 7 bases outside the gene matches. CDR3 length: 16 amino acids. Germline V gene sequence: CDR1 LNHDA, CDR2 SQIVND (reference sequence). The CDR3 reads CASSKGDRKTNYGYTF. In nucleotides, the CDR3 is TGTGCCAGTAGTAAGGGGGACAGGAAAACTAACTATGGCTACACCTTC.

The rearrangement uses TRBV5-4 and TRBJ2-7; D possibly corresponds to TRBD1 (5 bases). V was shortened by 4 bases and J by 0 bases, with 11 bases between the two germline ends. The germline V gene has CDR1 SGHNT and CDR2 YYREEE (reference sequence). The CDR3 runs to 14 residues. In DNA, the CDR3 is TGTGCCAGCAGCCGAGTGGGGCCCTCCTACGAGCAGTACTTC. Protein: CASSRVGPSYEQYF.

J is TRBJ1-5 and V is TRBV6-6; maybe TRBD1 (5 bases). The germline gives CDR1 MNHNY, CDR2 SVGAGI (reference sequence). The V and J ends lost 8 bases and 6 bases respectively, with 14 bases between them. The CDR3 loop spans 13 amino acids. The CDR3 here is CASLQGIGQPQHF. CDR3 in DNA: TGTGCCAGCCTCCAGGGCATCGGTCAGCCCCAGCATTTT.

This clone is a singleton in its sample. The V call is TRBV18, the J call TRBJ2-3; D might be TRBD2 (6 bases). Trimming took 8 bases from V and 6 from J, leaving 18 bases between them. The germline V gene has CDR1 KGHSH and CDR2 LQKENI. The CDR3 runs 14 residues. CDR3: CASLPGTAGDTQYF. For the CDR3, the DNA is TGTGCCAGCCTTCCCGGGACTGCCGGCGATACGCAGTATTTT.

CDR3 amino acids: CASSELAGGNEQFF. As DNA, the CDR3 is TGTGCCAGCAGTGAACTAGCGGGGGGCAATGAGCAGTTCTTC. The chain has TRBV6-1 and TRBJ2-1, with 11 nucleotides matching TRBD2. V was clipped by 2 bases and J by 6 bases; unmatched bases: 0. The CDR3 is made up of 14 amino acids. Germline V gene sequence: CDR1 MNHNS, CDR2 SASEGT.

The genes are TRBV5-1 and TRBJ1-6; D possibly corresponds to TRBD1 (6 bases). CDR1 and CDR2 from the germline V gene are SGHRS and YFSETQ. This CDR3 region has 16 residues. V was cut by 1 base and J by 4 bases, with 12 bases left in between. The CDR3 here is CASSLTGTRYNSPLHF. CDR3 coding DNA: TGCGCCAGCAGCTTGACCGGGACAAGATATAATTCACCCCTCCACTTT.

The CDR3 sequence is CASSPAKGRKNSPLHF. CDR3 DNA sequence: TGCGCCAGCAGCCCTGCGAAGGGACGGAAAAATTCACCCCTCCACTTT. The V call is TRBV5-1, the J call TRBJ1-6, with D tentatively TRBD1 (5 bases). Trimming shortened V by 4 bases and J by 7 bases, and 18 bases separated the two germline ends. The CDR3 spans 16 residues. The V gene's germline CDR1 is SGHRS and CDR2 YFSETQ.

The chain links TRBV7-2 to TRBJ2-7, with a weak D call TRBD1 (6 bases). This CDR3 comprises 15 residues. V shed 5 bases and J shed 3 bases, with 17 bases lying between them. CDR1 and CDR2 from the germline V gene are SGHTA and FQGNSA. The chain's CDR3 is CASSSSSGQSYEQYF. Written as DNA, the CDR3 is TGTGCCAGCAGCAGCTCCTCCGGACAGAGCTACGAGCAGTACTTC.

The CDR3 protein is CASSGTGGGRNQPQHF. The CDR3 coding sequence is TGTGCCAGCAGTGGGACAGGGGGTGGTCGCAATCAGCCCCAGCATTTT. The chain uses TRBV2 and TRBJ1-5; the match to TRBD1 covers 10 bases. The CDR3 covers 16 residues. Germline CDR1 and CDR2: SNHLY and FYNNEI. The V gene end was trimmed by 4 bases and the J gene end by 2 bases; junction bases not matched to a gene: 5.

The chain has TRBV10-3 and TRBJ2-2, with D perhaps TRBD1 (8 bases). Trimming cost V 6 bases and J 5 bases, with 19 bases left between them. Per germline, CDR1 ENHRY and CDR2 SYGVKD. There are 16 residues in the CDR3. CDR3 sequence reads: CAISPPGQGGTGELFF. CDR3 in DNA: TGTGCCATCAGCCCCCCCGGACAGGGAGGGACCGGGGAGCTGTTTTTT.

The rearrangement uses TRBV7-9 and TRBJ2-1; either TRBD1 or TRBD2 may supply D (5 bases each). V was clipped by 5 bases and J by 1 base, with 18 bases between them. The germline V gene has CDR1 SEHNR and CDR2 FQNEAQ (reference sequence). The CDR3 contains 17 residues. The CDR3: CASSGLGRGPSYNEQFF. CDR3 DNA sequence: TGTGCCAGCAGCGGTTTAGGTAGGGGACCATCCTACAATGAGCAGTTCTTC. The complete variable domain, with remaining parts taken from reference TRBV7-9 and TRBJ2-1, reads DTGVSQNPRHKITKRGQNVTFRCDPISEHNRLYWYRQTLGQGPEFLTYFQNEAQLEKSRLLSDRFSAERPKGSFSTLEIQRTEQGDSAMYLCASSGLGRGPSYNEQFFGPGTRLTVL.